The clone carrying this T cell receptor (beta chain) has ten or more counts. Its antigen is unknown. Combining iRepertoire HTBI primers with Arm-PCR of CDR3 regions, the authors built TCR beta libraries. TCRdb re-derived calls from the multiplex PCR reads in MiXCR, one entry per CDR3 protein. The repertoire holds about 240,000 distinct CDR3 sequences, with about 19% as singletons. The data are from a study of regulatory T cells in long-lasting Graves disease. The study, taken as a whole, reports: Relative to newly diagnosed Graves' patients, persistent ones had lower TCR diversity. Persistent disease showed a preference for TRBV28, TRBJ1-2 and TRBJ2-5.

CDR3 size: 12 residues. V was shortened by 3 bases and J by 13 bases, with 18 bases between the two germline ends. Germline CDR1 and CDR2: SQVTM and ANQGSEA. Time point in this sample: newly diagnosed GD, antithyroid drugs for less than 3 months. The TCR library was prepared using RNA isolated from PBMCs. The V and J genes are TRBV29-1 and TRBJ1-1; weak D call: TRBD1 (5 bases). This sample comprised peripheral blood mononuclear cells (PBMCs), obtained at new diagnosis, from a patient treated with antithyroid drugs. This receptor was taken from a female donor with Graves disease. For the CDR3, the DNA is TGCAGCGTTGAGGCCGCGGGGACTTTTGTTTTCTTT. As protein: CSVEAAGTFVFF.